A single count supports the clone carrying this T cell receptor (beta chain). Its matching antigen is unknown. This entry belongs to a study of shared clonotypes between healthy human individuals. Study-wide background: Per donor, three plates held CD4 naive cells, three held CD4 memory, two held CD8 naive and one held CD8 memory. Study-level points and caveats: Some naive CD4 clonotypes, around 4.7%, turned up in common across four donors. Non-shared clonotypes were found to have lower generation probabilities than the clonotypes that were shared by all four of the sorted-subset donors.

An approximately 200 ng quantity of DNA, around 30,000 T cell genomes, went into the sorted-subset replicate PCRs. Using immunoSEQ multiplex PCR, the repertoire was profiled, and TCRdb retains in-frame clones only, with some absent. The sample carries 2.3 million or so clones, over 90% recorded once. CDR1 MGHRA and CDR2 YSYEKL come from the germline V gene. The V segment lost 4 bases and the J segment 2 bases; nucleotides outside the gene matches: 7. The CDR3 contains 18 residues. The TCR was taken from a man in his late teens or twenties in good health. Some clones in this sample may be carry-over from other donors' samples. Sequenced: naive CD4+ T cells from PBMCs. Subset specified: CD45RA+ positively selected. The V gene is TRBV4-1, the J gene TRBJ2-6; 11 positions match TRBD2. In DNA, the CDR3 is TGCGCCAGCAGCCCCGAGAGACTAGCGGGAACTGGGGCCAACGTCCTGACTTTC. It is translated as CASSPERLAGTGANVLTF.